The T cell receptor (beta chain) under discussion was sequenced for a study of OX40 agonist ivuxolimab in advanced cancers. Germline CDR1 MDHEN, CDR2 SYDVKM. Trimming pared 3 bases from V and 7 bases from J, leaving 17 bases between. The CDR3 is 15 amino acids. Clones were sequenced by immunoSEQ multiplex PCR, and TCRdb holds only the in-frame ones, with some missing. The sample lists roughly 33,000 clones, around 83% seen once, with 1.5% to 2% in the top ten. The sample was CD4+ or CD8+ T cells sorted from blood, taken in a trial of the OX40 agonist ivuxolimab. J is TRBJ2-3 and V is TRBV28; maybe TRBD2 (5 bases). The sequence derives from an adult with an advanced solid tumor such as melanoma, head and neck, liver or kidney cancer. CDR3 sequence: CASSFSTGIKYTQYF. For the CDR3, the DNA is TGTGCCAGCAGTTTTTCGACGGGGATCAAGTATACGCAGTATTTT.